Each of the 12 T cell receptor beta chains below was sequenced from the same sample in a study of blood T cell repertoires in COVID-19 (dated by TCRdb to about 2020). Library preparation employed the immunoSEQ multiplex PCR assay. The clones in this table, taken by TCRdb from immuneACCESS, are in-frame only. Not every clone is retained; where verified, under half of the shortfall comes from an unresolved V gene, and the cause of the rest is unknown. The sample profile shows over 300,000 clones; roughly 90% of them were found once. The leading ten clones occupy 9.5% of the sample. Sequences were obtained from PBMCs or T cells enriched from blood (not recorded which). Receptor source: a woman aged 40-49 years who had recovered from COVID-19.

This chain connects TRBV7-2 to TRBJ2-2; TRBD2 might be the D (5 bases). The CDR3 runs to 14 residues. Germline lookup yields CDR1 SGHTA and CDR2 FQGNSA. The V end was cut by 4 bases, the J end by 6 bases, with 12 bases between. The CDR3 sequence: CASSSGISSGELFF. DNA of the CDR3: TGTGCCAGCAGCTCCGGGATCTCGTCCGGGGAGCTGTTTTTT.

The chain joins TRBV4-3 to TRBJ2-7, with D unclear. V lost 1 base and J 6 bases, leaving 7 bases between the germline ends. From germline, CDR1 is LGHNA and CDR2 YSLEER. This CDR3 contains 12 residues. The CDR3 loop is CASSQVVCEQYF. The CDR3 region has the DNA TGCGCCAGCAGCCAAGTAGTCTGCGAGCAGTACTTC.

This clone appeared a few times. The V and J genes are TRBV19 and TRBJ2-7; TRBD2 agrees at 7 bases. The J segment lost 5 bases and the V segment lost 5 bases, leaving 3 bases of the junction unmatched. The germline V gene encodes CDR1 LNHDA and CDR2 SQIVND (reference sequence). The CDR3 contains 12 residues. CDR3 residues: CASSGLVDEQYF. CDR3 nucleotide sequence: TGTGCCAGTAGTGGACTAGTCGACGAGCAGTACTTC.

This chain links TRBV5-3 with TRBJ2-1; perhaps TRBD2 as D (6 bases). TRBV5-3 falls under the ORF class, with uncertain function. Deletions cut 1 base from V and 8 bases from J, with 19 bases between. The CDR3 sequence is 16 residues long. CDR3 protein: CARSLYEKLAGHEQFF. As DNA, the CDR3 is TGTGCCAGAAGCTTGTATGAAAAACTAGCTGGGCATGAGCAGTTCTTC.

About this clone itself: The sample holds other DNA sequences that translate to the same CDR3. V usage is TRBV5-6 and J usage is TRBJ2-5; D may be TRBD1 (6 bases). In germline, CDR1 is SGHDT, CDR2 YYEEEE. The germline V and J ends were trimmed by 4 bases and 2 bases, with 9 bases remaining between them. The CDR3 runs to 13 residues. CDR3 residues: CASSLGQQETQYF. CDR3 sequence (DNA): TGTGCCAGCAGCCTTGGACAGCAAGAGACCCAGTACTTC. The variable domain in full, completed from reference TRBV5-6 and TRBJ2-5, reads DAGVTQSPTHLIKTRGQQVTLRCSPKSGHDTVSWYQQALGQGPQFIFQYYEEEERQRGNFPDRFSGHQFPNYSSELNVNALLLGDSALYLCASSLGQQETQYFGPGTRLLVL.

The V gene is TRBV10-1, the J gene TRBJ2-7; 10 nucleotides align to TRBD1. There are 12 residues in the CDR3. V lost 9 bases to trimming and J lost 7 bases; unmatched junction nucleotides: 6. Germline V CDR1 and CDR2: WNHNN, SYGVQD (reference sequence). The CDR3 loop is CARRQGAWEQYF. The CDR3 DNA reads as TGCGCCAGAAGACAGGGGGCCTGGGAGCAGTACTTC.

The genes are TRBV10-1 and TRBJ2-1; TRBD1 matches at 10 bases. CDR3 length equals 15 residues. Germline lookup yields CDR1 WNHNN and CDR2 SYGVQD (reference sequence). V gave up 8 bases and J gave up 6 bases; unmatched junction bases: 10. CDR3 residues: CASPLGQGFCNEQFF. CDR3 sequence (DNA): TGCGCCAGCCCGCTGGGACAGGGGTTTTGCAATGAGCAGTTCTTC.

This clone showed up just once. The CDR3 loop reads CASSSGLLGEQYF. In DNA form, the CDR3 reads TGTGCCAGCAGCTCGGGACTATTAGGCGAGCAGTACTTC. This rearrangement joins TRBV5-4 to TRBJ2-7; TRBD2 matches at 7 bases. Germline trimming cut 3 bases from V and 6 bases from J; bases unmatched to any gene: 6. The CDR3 has 13 residues. Germline V lookup: CDR1 SGHNT, CDR2 YYREEE (reference sequence).

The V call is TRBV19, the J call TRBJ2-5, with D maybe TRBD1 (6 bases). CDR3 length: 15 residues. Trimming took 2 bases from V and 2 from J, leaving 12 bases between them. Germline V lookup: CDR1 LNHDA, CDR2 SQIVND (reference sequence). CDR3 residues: CASSITTGSQETQYF. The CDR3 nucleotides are TGTGCCAGTAGTATAACAACAGGGTCGCAAGAGACCCAGTACTTC.

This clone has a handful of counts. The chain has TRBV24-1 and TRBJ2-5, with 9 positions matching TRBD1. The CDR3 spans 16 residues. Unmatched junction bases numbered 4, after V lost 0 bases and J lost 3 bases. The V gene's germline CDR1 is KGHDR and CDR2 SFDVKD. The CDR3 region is CATSDLVRTGEETQYF. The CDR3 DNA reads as TGTGCCACCAGTGATTTGGTTAGGACAGGGGAAGAGACCCAGTACTTC.

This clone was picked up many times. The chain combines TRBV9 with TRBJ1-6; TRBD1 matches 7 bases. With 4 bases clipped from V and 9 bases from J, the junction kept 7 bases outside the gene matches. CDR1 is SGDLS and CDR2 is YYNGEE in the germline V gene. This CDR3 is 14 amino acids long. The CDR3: CASSQRGLGSPLHF. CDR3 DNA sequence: TGTGCCAGCAGCCAAAGGGGGCTCGGTTCACCCCTCCACTTT.

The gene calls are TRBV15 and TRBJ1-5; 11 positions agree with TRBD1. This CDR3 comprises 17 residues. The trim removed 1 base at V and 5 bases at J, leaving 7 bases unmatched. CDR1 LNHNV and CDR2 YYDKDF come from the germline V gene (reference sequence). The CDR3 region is CATSRGGQGAMDQPQHF. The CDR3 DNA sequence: TGTGCCACCAGCAGAGGCGGACAGGGGGCGATGGATCAGCCCCAGCATTTT.